The sequence of this TCR beta chain was determined in a study of T cell responses to AZD1222 COVID-19 vaccine. The study, taken as a whole, reports: Spike was spanned by vaccine-associated CD4 TCRs, which were dominant at 160-218 and 743-854. Just a handful of AZD1222 recipients were seropositive at baseline. Sampling captured repertoires only after the peak T cell response. Females outnumbered males among donors, who were mostly white British; clonal diversity was possibly underestimated.

With respect to this clone: Its target is not known.

The protocol was immunoSEQ multiplex PCR, while the TCRdb copy is restricted to in-frame clones and leaves out a portion. The table lists approximately 100,000 clones, about nine tenths of them singletons. The CDR3 is 17 residues long. Germline V gives CDR1 LGHNT, CDR2 FRNRAP. Trimming at V came to 2 bases and at J to 0 bases, leaving 7 bases not matched to a gene. The TCR comes from an adult in good health. The chain has TRBV12-5 and TRBJ2-1; 7 bases map to TRBD1. Source: peripheral blood, taken on day 0 of AZD1222 vaccination. For the CDR3, the DNA is TGTGCTAGTGGTTTGTCGACAGGGCCCAGCTCCTACAATGAGCAGTTCTTC. Its translation is CASGLSTGPSSYNEQFF.